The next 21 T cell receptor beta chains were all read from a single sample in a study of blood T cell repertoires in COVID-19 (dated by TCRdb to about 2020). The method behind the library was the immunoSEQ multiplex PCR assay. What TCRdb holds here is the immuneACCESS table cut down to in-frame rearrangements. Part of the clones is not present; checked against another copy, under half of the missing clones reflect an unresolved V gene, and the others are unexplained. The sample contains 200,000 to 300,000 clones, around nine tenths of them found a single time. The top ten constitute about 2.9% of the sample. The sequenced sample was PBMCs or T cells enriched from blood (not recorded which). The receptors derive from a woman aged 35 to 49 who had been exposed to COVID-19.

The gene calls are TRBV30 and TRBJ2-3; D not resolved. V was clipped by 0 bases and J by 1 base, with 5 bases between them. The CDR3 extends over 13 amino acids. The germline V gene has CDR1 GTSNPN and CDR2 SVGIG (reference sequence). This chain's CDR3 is CAWSVRGTDTQYF. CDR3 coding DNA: TGTGCCTGGAGTGTACGGGGCACAGATACGCAGTATTTT. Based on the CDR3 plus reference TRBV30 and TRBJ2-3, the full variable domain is SQTIHQWPATLVQPVGSPLSLECTVEGTSNPNLYWYRQAAGRGLQLLFYSVGIGQISSEVPQNLSASRPQDRQFILSSKKLLLSDSGFYLCAWSVRGTDTQYFGPGTRLTVL.

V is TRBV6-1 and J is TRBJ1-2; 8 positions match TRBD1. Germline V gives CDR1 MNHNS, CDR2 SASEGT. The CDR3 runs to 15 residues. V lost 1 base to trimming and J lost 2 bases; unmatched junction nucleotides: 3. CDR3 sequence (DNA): TGTGCCAGCAGTGAAGGACAGGGGACAAACTATGGCTACACCTTC. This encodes CASSEGQGTNYGYTF.

This CDR3 reads CASSMQRAGNTIYF. As DNA, the CDR3 is TGTGCCAGTAGTATGCAGCGAGCGGGAAACACCATATATTTT. V and J are TRBV19 and TRBJ1-3; D not resolved. The ends were cut back, 3 bases at V and 4 bases at J, with 10 bases in the middle. The germline gives CDR1 LNHDA, CDR2 SQIVND (reference sequence). This CDR3 region has 14 residues.

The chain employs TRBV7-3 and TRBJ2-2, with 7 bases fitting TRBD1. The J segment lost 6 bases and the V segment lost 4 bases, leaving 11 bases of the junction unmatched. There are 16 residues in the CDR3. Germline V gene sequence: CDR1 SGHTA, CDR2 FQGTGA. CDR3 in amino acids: CASSSPTGPFSGELFF. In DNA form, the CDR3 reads TGTGCCAGCAGCTCGCCGACAGGGCCCTTCTCCGGGGAGCTGTTTTTT.

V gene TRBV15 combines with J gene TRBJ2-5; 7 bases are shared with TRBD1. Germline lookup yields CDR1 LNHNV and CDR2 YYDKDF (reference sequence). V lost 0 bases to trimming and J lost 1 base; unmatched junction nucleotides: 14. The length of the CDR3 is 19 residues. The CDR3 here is CATSRDLYRGPRIQETQYF. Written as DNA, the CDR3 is TGTGCCACCAGCAGAGATCTGTACAGGGGCCCAAGGATCCAAGAGACCCAGTACTTC.

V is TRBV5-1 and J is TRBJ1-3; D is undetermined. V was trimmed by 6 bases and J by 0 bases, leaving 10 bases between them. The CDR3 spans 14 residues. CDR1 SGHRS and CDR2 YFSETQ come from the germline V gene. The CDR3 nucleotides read TGCGCCAGCACGTATGGCTTCTCTGGAAACACCATATATTTT. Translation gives CASTYGFSGNTIYF.

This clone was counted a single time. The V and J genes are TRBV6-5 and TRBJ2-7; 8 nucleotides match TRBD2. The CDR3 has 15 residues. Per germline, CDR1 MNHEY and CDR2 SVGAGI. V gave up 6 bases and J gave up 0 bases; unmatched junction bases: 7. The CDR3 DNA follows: TGTGCCAGCAGGGCGGGACTAGTGGGCTCCTACGAGCAGTACGTC. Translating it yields CASRAGLVGSYEQYV.

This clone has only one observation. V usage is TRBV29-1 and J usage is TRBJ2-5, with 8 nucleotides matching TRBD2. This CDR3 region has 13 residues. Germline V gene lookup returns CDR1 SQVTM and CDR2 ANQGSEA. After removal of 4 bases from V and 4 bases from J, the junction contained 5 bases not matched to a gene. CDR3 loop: CSVAGGRAETQYF. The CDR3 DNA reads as TGCAGCGTTGCGGGGGGGCGCGCAGAGACCCAGTACTTC.

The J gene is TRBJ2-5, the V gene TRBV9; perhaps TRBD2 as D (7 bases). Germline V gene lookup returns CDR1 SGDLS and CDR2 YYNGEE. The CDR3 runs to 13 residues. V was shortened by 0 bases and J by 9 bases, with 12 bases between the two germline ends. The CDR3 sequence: CASSVVEGGAQYF. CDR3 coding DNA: TGTGCCAGCAGCGTAGTCGAGGGGGGGGCCCAGTACTTC.

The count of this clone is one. This CDR3 reads CASRSGQRNQPQHF. CDR3 sequence (DNA): TGTGCCAGCCGGTCGGGACAAAGAAATCAGCCCCAGCATTTT. V is TRBV28 and J is TRBJ1-5; weak D call: TRBD1 (6 bases). Germline V gene lookup returns CDR1 MDHEN and CDR2 SYDVKM. Trimming shortened V by 8 bases and J by 4 bases, and 15 bases separated the two germline ends. This CDR3 has 14 residues.

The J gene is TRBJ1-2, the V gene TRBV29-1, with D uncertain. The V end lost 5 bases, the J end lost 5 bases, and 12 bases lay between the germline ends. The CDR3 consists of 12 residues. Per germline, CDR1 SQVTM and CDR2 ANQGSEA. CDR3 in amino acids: CSVNMGLYGYTF. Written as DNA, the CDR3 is TGCAGCGTTAACATGGGCTTATATGGCTACACCTTC.

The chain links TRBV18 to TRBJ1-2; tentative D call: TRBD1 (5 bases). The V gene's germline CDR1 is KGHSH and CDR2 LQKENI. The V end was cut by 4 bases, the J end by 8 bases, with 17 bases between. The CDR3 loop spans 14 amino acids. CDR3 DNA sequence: TGTGCCAGCTCACAAGGGAGGACACCTGAGGGCTACACCTTC. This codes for CASSQGRTPEGYTF.

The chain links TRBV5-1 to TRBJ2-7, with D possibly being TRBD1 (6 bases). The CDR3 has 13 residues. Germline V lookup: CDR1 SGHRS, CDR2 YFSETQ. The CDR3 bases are TGTGCCAGCAGCCCCCGAGGGGGATCCGAGCAGTACGTC. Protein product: CASSPRGGSEQYV.

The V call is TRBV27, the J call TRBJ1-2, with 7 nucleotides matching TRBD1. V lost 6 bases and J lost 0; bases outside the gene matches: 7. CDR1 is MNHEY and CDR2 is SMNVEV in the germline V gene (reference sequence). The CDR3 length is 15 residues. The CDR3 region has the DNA TGTGCCAGCAGCCAGGGGACAGCGACTAACTATGGCTACACCTTC. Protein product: CASSQGTATNYGYTF.

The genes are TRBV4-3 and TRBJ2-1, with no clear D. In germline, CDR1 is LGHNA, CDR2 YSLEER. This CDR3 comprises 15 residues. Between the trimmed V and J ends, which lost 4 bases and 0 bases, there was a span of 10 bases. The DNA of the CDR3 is TGCGCCAGCAGCCCAACAGTTAGCTCCTACAATGAGCAGTTCTTC. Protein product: CASSPTVSSYNEQFF.

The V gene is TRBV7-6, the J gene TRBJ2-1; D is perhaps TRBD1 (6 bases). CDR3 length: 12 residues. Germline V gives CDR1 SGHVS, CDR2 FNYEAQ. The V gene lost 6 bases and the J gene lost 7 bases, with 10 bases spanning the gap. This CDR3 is CASRLTGNEQFF. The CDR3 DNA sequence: TGTGCCAGCAGACTCACAGGGAATGAGCAGTTCTTC.

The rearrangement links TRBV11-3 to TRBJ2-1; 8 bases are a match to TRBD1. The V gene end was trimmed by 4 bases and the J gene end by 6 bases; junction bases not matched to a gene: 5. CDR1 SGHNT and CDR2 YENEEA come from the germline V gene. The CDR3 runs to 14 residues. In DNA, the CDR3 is TGTGCCAGCAGCTCGCGGACAGGGATCAATGAGCAGTTCTTC. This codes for CASSSRTGINEQFF.

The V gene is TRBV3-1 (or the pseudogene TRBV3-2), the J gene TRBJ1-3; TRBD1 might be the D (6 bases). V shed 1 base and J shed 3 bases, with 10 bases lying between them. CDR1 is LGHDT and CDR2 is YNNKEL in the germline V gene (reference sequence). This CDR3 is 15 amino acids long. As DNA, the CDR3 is TGTGCCAGCAGCCAAGGGGCAGGGGTTGGAAACACCATATATTTT. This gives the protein CASSQGAGVGNTIYF.

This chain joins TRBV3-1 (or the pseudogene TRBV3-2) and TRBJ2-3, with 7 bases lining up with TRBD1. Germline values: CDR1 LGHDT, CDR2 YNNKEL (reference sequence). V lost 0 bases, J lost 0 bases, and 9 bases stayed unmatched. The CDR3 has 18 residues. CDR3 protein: CASSQDRWSGGSTDTQYF. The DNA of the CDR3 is TGTGCCAGCAGCCAAGATCGGTGGTCAGGGGGTAGCACAGATACGCAGTATTTT.

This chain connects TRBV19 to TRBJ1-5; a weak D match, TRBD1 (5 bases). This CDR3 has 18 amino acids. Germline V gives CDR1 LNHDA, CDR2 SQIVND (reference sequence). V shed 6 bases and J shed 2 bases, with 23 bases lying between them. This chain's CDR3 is CASSLPPRQIVGNQPQHF. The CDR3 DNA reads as TGTGCCAGTAGCCTCCCCCCCAGACAGATCGTAGGCAATCAGCCCCAGCATTTT.

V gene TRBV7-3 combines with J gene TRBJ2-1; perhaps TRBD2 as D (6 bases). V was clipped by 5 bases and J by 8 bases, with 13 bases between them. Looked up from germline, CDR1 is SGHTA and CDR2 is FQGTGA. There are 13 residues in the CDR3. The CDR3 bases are TGTGCCAGCAGCCTCTCATCTAGCGATGAGCAGTTCTTC. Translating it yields CASSLSSSDEQFF.